This TCR beta chain stems from a study of CD8+CD57+ T cells in acquired aplastic anemia. Whole-study context: Yields of DNA that came from sorted CD4+ and CD8+ cells averaged roughly 3.2 ug. The study's findings and limits: Patient and control CD8+ Simpson's diversity was not significantly different.

Genomic DNA, serving as template, underwent TCR beta VDJ and CDR3 profiling. In TCRdb, the reads were re-called with MiXCR into one record per CDR3 protein. The table records roughly 300,000 distinct CDR3 sequences, roughly three fifths of them present only once. This CDR3 has 12 residues. Trimming took 5 bases from V and 7 from J, leaving 12 bases between them. Germline CDR1 is SEHNR and CDR2 is FQNEAQ (reference sequence). Note on this clonotype: Its cognate antigen is unknown.

The chain carries TRBV7-9 and TRBJ2-7, with D maybe TRBD1 (5 bases). The receptor was derived from a human donor with severe aplastic anemia or a healthy control (not recorded which). The sequencing sample was made of sorted CD4+, CD8+, or CD8+CD57+ T cells (not recorded which) from PBMCs. In DNA, the CDR3 is TGTGCCAGCAGCACCCCCGCAGGGGAGCAGTACTTC. Protein product: CASSTPAGEQYF.